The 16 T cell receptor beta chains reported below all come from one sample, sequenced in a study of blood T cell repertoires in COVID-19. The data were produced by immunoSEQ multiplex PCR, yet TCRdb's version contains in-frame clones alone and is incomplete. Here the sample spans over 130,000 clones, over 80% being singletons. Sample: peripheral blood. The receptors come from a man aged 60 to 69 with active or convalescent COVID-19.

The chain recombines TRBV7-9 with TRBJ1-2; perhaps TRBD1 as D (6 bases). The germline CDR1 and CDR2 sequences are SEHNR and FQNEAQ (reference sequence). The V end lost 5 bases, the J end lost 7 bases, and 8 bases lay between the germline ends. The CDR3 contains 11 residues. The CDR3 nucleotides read TGTGCCAGCAGCCGGGGGGCTGGCTACACCTTC. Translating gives CASSRGAGYTF.

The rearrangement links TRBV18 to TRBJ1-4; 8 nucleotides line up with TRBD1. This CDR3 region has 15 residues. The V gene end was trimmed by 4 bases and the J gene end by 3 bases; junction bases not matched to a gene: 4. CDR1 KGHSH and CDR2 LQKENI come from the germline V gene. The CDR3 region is CASSLTQGANEKLFF. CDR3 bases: TGTGCCAGCTCACTCACACAGGGGGCTAATGAAAAACTGTTTTTT.

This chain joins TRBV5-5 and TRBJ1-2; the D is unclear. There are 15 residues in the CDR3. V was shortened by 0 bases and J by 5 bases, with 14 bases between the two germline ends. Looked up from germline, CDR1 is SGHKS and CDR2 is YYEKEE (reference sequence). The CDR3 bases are TGTGCCAGCAGCTTGGTCGGTGACACAGCATATGGCTACACCTTC. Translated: CASSLVGDTAYGYTF.

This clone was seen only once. CDR3 region: CASSEQDRNYGYTF. The CDR3 DNA sequence: TGTGCCAGCAGTGAACAAGACAGAAACTATGGCTACACCTTC. The gene calls are TRBV6-1 and TRBJ1-2; perhaps TRBD1 as D (5 bases). The CDR3 extends over 14 amino acids. The V end lost 2 bases, the J end lost 2 bases, and 9 bases lay between the germline ends. Per germline, CDR1 MNHNS and CDR2 SASEGT.

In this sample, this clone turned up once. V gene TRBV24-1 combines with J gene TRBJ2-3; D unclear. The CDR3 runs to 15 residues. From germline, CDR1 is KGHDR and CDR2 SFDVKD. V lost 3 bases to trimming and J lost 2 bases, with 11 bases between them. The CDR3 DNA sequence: TGTGCCACCAGTGATCAAGCAACCCTCACAGATACGCAGTATTTT. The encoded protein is CATSDQATLTDTQYF.

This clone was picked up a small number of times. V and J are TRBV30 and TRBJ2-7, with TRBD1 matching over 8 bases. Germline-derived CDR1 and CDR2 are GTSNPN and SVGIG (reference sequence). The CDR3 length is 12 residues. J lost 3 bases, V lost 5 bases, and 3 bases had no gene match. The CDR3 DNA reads TGTGCCTGGGACAGGGGAGTCTACGAGCAGTACTTC. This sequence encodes CAWDRGVYEQYF. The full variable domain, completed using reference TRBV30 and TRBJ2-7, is SQTIHQWPATLVQPVGSPLSLECTVEGTSNPNLYWYRQAAGRGLQLLFYSVGIGQISSEVPQNLSASRPQDRQFILSSKKLLLSDSGFYLCAWDRGVYEQYFGPGTRLTVT.

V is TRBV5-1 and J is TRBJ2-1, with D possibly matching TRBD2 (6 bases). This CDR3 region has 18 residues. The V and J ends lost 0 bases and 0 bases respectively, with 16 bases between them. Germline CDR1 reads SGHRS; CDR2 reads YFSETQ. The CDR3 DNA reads TGCGCCAGCAGCTTGGACTTGATCGGCGGGAACTCCTACAATGAGCAGTTCTTC. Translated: CASSLDLIGGNSYNEQFF.

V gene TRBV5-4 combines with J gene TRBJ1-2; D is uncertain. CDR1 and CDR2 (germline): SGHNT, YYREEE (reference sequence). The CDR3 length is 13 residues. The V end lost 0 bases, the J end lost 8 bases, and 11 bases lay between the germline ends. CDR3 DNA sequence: TGTGCCAGCAGCTTGGGGGTCGGGATGGGCTACACCTTC. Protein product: CASSLGVGMGYTF. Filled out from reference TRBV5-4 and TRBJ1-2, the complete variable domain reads ETGVTQSPTHLIKTRGQQVTLRCSSQSGHNTVSWYQQALGQGPQFIFQYYREEENGRGNFPPRFSGLQFPNYSSELNVNALELDDSALYLCASSLGVGMGYTFGSGTRLTVV.

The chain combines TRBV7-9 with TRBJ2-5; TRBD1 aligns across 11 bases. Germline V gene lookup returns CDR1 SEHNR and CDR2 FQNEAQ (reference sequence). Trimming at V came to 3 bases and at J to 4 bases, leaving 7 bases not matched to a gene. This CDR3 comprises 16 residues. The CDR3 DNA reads TGTGCCAGCAGCTTTCGGACAGGGGGCTTTGGAGAGACCCAGTACTTC. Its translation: CASSFRTGGFGETQYF. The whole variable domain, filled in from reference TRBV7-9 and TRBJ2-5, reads DTGVSQNPRHKITKRGQNVTFRCDPISEHNRLYWYRQTLGQGPEFLTYFQNEAQLEKSRLLSDRFSAERPKGSFSTLEIQRTEQGDSAMYLCASSFRTGGFGETQYFGPGTRLLVL.

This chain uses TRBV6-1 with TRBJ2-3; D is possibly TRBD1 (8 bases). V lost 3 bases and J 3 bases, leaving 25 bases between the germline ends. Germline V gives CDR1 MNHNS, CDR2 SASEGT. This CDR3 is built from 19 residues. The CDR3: CASSDSWTGRVRLTDTQYF. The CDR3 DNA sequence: TGTGCCAGCAGTGATAGTTGGACAGGGAGGGTTCGTTTGACAGATACGCAGTATTTT.

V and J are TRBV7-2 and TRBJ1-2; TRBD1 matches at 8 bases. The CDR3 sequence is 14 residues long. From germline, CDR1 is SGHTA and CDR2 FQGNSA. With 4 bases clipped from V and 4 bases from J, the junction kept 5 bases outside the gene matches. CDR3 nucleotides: TGTGCCAGCAGCTCCAGGGGGCGCAGCTATGGCTACACCTTC. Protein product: CASSSRGRSYGYTF. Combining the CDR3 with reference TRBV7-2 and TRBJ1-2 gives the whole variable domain GAGVSQSPSNKVTEKGKDVELRCDPISGHTALYWYRQSLGQGLEFLIYFQGNSAPDKSGLPSDRFSAERTGGSVSTLTIQRTQQEDSAVYLCASSSRGRSYGYTFGSGTRLTVV.

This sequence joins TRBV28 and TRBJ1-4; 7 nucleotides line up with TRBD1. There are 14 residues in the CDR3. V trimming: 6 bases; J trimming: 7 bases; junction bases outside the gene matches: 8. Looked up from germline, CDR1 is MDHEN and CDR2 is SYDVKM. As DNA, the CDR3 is TGTGCCAGCAGCACCGGGACAGCTAGTGAAAAACTGTTTTTT. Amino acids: CASSTGTASEKLFF.

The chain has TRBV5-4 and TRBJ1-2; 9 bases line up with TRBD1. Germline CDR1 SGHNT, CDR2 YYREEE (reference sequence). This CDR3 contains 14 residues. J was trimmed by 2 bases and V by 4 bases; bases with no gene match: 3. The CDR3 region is CASSAGQGNYGYTF. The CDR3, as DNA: TGTGCCAGCAGCGCGGGACAGGGCAACTATGGCTACACCTTC. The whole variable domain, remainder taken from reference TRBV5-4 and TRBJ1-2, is ETGVTQSPTHLIKTRGQQVTLRCSSQSGHNTVSWYQQALGQGPQFIFQYYREEENGRGNFPPRFSGLQFPNYSSELNVNALELDDSALYLCASSAGQGNYGYTFGSGTRLTVV.

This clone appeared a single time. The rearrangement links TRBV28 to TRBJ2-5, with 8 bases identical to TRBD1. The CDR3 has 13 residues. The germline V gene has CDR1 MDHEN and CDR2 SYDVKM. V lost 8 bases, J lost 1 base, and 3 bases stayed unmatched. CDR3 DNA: TGTGCCAGCCAAACAGGGGGCCAAGAGACCCAGTACTTC. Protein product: CASQTGGQETQYF.

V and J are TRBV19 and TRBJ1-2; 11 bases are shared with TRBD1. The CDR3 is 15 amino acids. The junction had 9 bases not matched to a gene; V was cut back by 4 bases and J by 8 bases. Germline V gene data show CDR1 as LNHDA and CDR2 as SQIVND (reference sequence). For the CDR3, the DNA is TGTGCCAGTAGTACCCTCGGACAGGGGGCGCGCGGCTACACCTTC. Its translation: CASSTLGQGARGYTF.

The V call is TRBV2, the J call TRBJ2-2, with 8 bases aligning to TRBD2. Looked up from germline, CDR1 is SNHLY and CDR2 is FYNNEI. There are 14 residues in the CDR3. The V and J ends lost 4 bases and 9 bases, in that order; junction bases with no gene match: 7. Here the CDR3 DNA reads TGTGCCAGCAGTGGCGGGACTAGTCATAGGGAGCTGTTTTTT. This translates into CASSGGTSHRELFF.